The present TCR beta chain was sequenced within a study of shared clonotypes between healthy human individuals. Study-wide findings and caveats: A handful of donors showed sharing of approximately 4.7% of naive CD4 clonotypes. Naive subsets tended to show greater estimated richness than memory subsets.

There are 12 residues in the CDR3. Trimming pared 5 bases from V and 11 bases from J, leaving 10 bases between. Germline assignment: CDR1 MDHEN and CDR2 SYDVKM. Replicate PCRs for sorted subsets used 200 ng DNA; this equaled 30,000 to 35,000 T cell genomes. Sequencing used immunoSEQ multiplex PCR; TCRdb keeps in-frame clones, though not all of them. The sample lists a few million clones, just over 90% occurring once. Details on this clone: Its target is unknown.

The specimen sequenced was naive CD4+ T cells sorted from blood. Noted subset: CD45RA+ positively selected. This chain connects TRBV28 to TRBJ1-6; D perhaps matches TRBD1 (5 bases). The TCR was taken from a man aged 18-30 years in good health. Here the CDR3 reads CASSPRQTPLHF. The CDR3 DNA is TGTGCCAGCAGTCCGCGACAGACACCCCTCCACTTT.